The rows below give T cell receptor beta chains drawn from one sample of a study of STAT3 mutations in large granular lymphocyte leukemia. The table came from immunoSEQ multiplex PCR; TCRdb's copy has only in-frame clones and leaves some out. Among over 5,000 clones listed, under 85% were seen once. Sequenced sample: peripheral blood mononuclear cells. The origin of the receptors is a man aged 40-49 years with T-cell large granular lymphocyte leukemia. Some clones in this sample may be carry-over from other donors' samples. CDR3s leave out the opening cysteine and the closing phenylalanine or tryptophan. Clone size is not always given. Where it is, it says once, few, many or a class for expanded clones.

>TRBJ2-5|-|TRBV5-1
ASSLVVSGRAETQY
>TRBJ2-5|once|TRBV7-9
ASSLGLNQETQY
>TRBJ2-1|once|TRBV10-3
AISEPSGSRNEQF
>TRBJ2-1|-|TRBV30
AWSVLASGEYNEQF
>TRBJ2-3|-|TRBV7-2
ASSLRRGGPSLDTQY
>TRBJ2-2|-|TRBV7-9
ASTLEGSNTGELF
>TRBJ1-1|-|TRBV7-3
ASGRDTDTEAF
>TRBJ1-2|-|TRBV7-2
ASSLVISRADGYT
>TRBJ2-2|-|TRBV10-3
AISESYGTDTGELF
>TRBJ2-2|-|TRBV11-2
ASGALFNTGELF
>TRBJ2-3|-|TRBV2
ASSRADTQY
>TRBJ2-5|-|TRBV9
ASSVEGGARTQY
>TRBJ2-2|once|TRBV18
ASSPGTEFVSGELF
>TRBJ2-6|-|TRBV5-5
ASRLGQDGLGGANVLT
>TRBJ2-7|-|TRBV10-3
AARDAYEQY
>TRBJ2-3|-|TRBV9
ASSVGTGWTDTQY
>TRBJ1-5|-|TRBV7-2
ASSQDRGSQPQH
>TRBJ2-5|-|TRBV28
ASSWSLGLQETQY
>TRBJ1-1|-|TRBV6-1
ASSAGWTEAF
>TRBJ1-1|-|TRBV6-6
ASSRQAGGFTEAF
>TRBJ1-1|-|TRBV27
ASSFSGSTEAF
>TRBJ2-5|-|TRBV6-6
ASRAGTPGETQY
>TRBJ2-7|-|TRBV30
AWSNGGAGDEQY
>TRBJ2-6|-|TRBV28
ASSLEAGANVLT
>TRBJ1-2|-|TRBV7-2
ASSGRTGAGYGYT
>TRBJ2-7|-|TRBV5-6
ASSSGRSDEQY
>TRBJ1-2|-|TRBV6-1
ASSERGGGDLLGYGYT
>TRBJ1-5|-|TRBV6-1
ASSSYSNQPQH
>TRBJ2-2|-|TRBV9
ASSVFGNTGELF
>TRBJ2-2|-|TRBV2
ASHALAANTGELF
>TRBJ2-7|-|TRBV6-5
ASRWTSGGYEQY
>TRBJ2-7|once|TRBV28
ASSLLQGYEQY
>TRBJ1-2|-|TRBV2
ASSEFRDGYT
>TRBJ1-4|-|TRBV30
AWSANREEKLF
>TRBJ2-2|few|TRBV15
ATSSRDTGELF
>TRBJ1-5|-|TRBV19
ASSIGASARNQPQH
>TRBJ1-1|-|TRBV5-6
ASREGHQNTEAF
>TRBJ2-7|-|TRBV14
ASSQGRQLYEQY
>TRBJ2-5|few|TRBV18
ASSPLAGGPRETQY
>TRBJ2-7|-|TRBV30
AWSTTYEQY
>TRBJ1-2|-|TRBV28
ASSFQGSGGYT
>TRBJ2-1|-|TRBV27
ASSFSPWRESYNEQF
>TRBJ1-1|once|TRBV19
ASSSTGGLNTEAF